This TCR beta chain stems from a study of blood T cell repertoires in COVID-19. Study context: Spain, Italy and the United States supplied samples that represented acute and convalescent COVID-19. PBMCs, B-cell-depleted T cells, or T cells provided the cDNA or gDNA that made up the material.

V lost 1 base, J lost 5 bases, and 8 bases stayed unmatched. CDR3 length: 17 amino acids. CDR1 is LNHNV, CDR2 YYDKDF, per germline (reference sequence). Clones were read by immunoSEQ multiplex PCR, and TCRdb kept only the in-frame ones, dropping some. The sample records hundreds of thousands of clones, just over 85% being singletons. This rearrangement joins TRBV15 to TRBJ2-2; TRBD2 aligns across 9 bases. Material: peripheral blood. The sequence came from a man aged 45-65 years with COVID-19, enrolled during active disease. The CDR3 coding sequence is TGTGCCACCAGCAGAGGCTTCGGGACTAGCATGACCGGGGAGCTGTTTTTT. Protein product: CATSRGFGTSMTGELFF.